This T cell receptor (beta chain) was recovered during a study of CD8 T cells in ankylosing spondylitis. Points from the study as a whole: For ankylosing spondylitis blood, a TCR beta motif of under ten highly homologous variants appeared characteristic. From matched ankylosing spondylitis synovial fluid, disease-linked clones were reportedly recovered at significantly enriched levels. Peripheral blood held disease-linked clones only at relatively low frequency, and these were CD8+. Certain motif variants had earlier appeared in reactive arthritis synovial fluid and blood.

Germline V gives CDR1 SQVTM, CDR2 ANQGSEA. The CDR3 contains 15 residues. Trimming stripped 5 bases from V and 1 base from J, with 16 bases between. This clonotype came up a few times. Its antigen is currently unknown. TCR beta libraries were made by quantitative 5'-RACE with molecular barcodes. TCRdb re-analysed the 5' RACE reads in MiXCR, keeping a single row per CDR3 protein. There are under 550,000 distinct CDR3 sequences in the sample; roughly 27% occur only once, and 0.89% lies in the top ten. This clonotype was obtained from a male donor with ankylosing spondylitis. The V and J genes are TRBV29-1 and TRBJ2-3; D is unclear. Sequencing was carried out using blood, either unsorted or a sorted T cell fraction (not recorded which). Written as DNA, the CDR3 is TGCAGCGTTTATCTCTCCCTCAAAGGCACAGATACGCAGTATTTT. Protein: CSVYLSLKGTDTQYF.